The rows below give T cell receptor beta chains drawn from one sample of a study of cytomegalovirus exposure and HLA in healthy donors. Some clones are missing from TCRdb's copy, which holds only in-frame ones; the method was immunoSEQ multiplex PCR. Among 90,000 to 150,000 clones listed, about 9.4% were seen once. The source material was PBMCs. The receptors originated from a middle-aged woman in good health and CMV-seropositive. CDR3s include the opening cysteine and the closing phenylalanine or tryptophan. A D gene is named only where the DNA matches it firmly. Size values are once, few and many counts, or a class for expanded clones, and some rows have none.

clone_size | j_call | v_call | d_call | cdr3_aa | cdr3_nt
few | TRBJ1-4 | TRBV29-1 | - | CSVGGGSEKLFF | TGCAGCGTCGGCGGAGGGTCTGAAAAACTGTTTTTT
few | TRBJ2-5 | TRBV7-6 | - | CASSPTRETQYF | TGTGCCAGCAGCCCGACGCGGGAGACCCAGTACTTC
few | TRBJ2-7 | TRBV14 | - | CASSPIQGGYEQYF | TGTGCCAGCAGCCCGATACAGGGCGGGTACGAGCAGTACTTC
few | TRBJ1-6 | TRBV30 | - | CAWTRTAPGSPLHF | TGTGCCTGGACCCGGACAGCCCCGGGCTCACCCCTCCACTTT
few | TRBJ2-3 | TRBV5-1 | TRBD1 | CASSLNRGTADTQYF | TGCGCCAGCAGCTTGAACAGGGGTACCGCAGATACGCAGTATTTT
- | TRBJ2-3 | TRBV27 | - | CASSSLVSADTQYF | TGTGCCAGCAGTTCGCTAGTCAGCGCAGATACGCAGTATTTT
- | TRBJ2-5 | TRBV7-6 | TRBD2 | CASSSPRGGQETQYF | TGTGCCAGCAGCTCCCCGCGGGGGGGCCAAGAGACCCAGTACTTC
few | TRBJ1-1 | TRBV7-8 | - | CASSPPGTQAFF | TGTGCCAGCAGCCCCCCCGGGACACAGGCTTTCTTT
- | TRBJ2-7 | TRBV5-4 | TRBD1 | CASSLSPGQVNEQYF | TGTGCCAGCAGCTTAAGTCCGGGACAGGTGAACGAGCAGTACTTC
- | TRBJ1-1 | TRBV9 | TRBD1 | CASSKSGTGEEAFF | TGTGCCAGCAGCAAATCCGGGACAGGGGAAGAAGCTTTCTTT
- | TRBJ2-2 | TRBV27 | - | CASTSLLYTGELFF | TGTGCCAGCACCAGTCTGTTGTACACCGGGGAGCTGTTTTTT
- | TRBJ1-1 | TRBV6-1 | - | CASSEEGGEDRAFF | TGTGCCAGCAGTGAAGAGGGAGGGGAAGATAGAGCTTTCTTT
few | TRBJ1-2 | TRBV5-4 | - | CASSLGWTAWDGYTF | TGTGCCAGCAGCTTGGGATGGACAGCCTGGGATGGCTACACCTTC
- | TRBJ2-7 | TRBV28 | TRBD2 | CASSLWSPGLAGYEQYF | TGTGCCAGCAGTTTATGGTCACCGGGACTAGCGGGTTACGAGCAGTACTTC
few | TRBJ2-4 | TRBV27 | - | CASRPQGSKNIQYF | TGTGCCAGCAGGCCACAGGGCTCCAAAAACATTCAGTACTTC
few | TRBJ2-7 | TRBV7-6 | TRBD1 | CASSLGGTDEQYF | TGTGCCAGCAGCTTAGGAGGGACAGACGAGCAGTACTTC
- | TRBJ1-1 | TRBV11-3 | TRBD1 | CASSRGTGLWAEAFF | TGTGCCAGCAGCCGCGGGACAGGGCTATGGGCTGAAGCTTTCTTT
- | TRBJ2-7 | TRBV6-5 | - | CASSPGSHYEQYF | TGTGCCAGCAGCCCCGGGAGCCACTACGAGCAGTACTTC
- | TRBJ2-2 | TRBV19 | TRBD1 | CASSSGTGNTGELFF | TGTGCCAGTAGTTCAGGGACAGGGAACACCGGGGAGCTGTTTTTT
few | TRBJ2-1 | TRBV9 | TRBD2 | CASSGRTSSYNEQFF | TGTGCCAGCAGCGGTCGGACTAGCTCCTACAATGAGCAGTTCTTC